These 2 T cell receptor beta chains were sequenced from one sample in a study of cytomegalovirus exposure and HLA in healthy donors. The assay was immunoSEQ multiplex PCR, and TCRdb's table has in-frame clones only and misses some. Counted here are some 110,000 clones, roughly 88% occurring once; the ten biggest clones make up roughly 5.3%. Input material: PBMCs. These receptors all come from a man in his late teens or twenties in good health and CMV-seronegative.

CDR3 protein: CASSSMTSGTDTQYF. DNA of the CDR3: TGCGCCAGCAGTTCGATGACTAGCGGCACAGATACGCAGTATTTT. The chain has TRBV5-1 and TRBJ2-3; 8 positions agree with TRBD2. The trim removed 5 bases at V and 1 base at J, leaving 6 bases unmatched. Germline CDR1 and CDR2: SGHRS and YFSETQ. The CDR3 consists of 15 residues.

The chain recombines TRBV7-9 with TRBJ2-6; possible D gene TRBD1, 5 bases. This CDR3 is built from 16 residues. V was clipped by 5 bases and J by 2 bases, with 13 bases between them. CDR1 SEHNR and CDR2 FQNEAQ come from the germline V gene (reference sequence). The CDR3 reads CASSATGRAGANVLTF. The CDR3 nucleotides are TGTGCCAGCAGCGCCACAGGCAGGGCTGGGGCCAACGTCCTGACTTTC.